The 21 T cell receptor beta chains given below trace back to one sample, sequenced in a study of T cell changes during pregnancy in multiple sclerosis. Assay: immunoSEQ multiplex PCR; the TCRdb copy retains only in-frame clones and omits some. This sample yields around 130,000 clones, of which roughly 96% are seen a single time; about 0.42% belongs to the top ten. The starting material was peripheral blood, obtained after pregnancy. The source of these receptors is a female donor with multiple sclerosis, enrolled in a pregnancy study.

The chain joins TRBV29-1 to TRBJ2-1; 9 nucleotides line up with TRBD2. Trimming removed 5 bases from V and 8 bases from J; junction bases left unmatched: 7. Per the germline V gene, CDR1 is SQVTM and CDR2 is ANQGSEA. The CDR3 totals 13 residues. CDR3 sequence: CSVSGRNWDEQFF. The CDR3 bases are TGCAGCGTTAGCGGGAGGAATTGGGATGAGCAGTTCTTC.

The chain is built from TRBV27 and TRBJ1-5; D perhaps matches TRBD1 (6 bases). CDR3 length: 17 residues. V was clipped by 4 bases and J by 6 bases, with 22 bases between them. The germline CDR1 and CDR2 sequences are MNHEY and SMNVEV (reference sequence). The CDR3 nucleotides read TGTGCCAGCAGTTCCAACCTCGTGGGGGCTAGCGGTCAGCCCCAGCATTTT. This gives the protein CASSSNLVGASGQPQHF.

The chain combines TRBV13 with TRBJ1-2; TRBD1 matches 9 bases. The V segment lost 5 bases and the J segment 4 bases; nucleotides outside the gene matches: 8. This CDR3 contains 15 residues. Germline V gene data show CDR1 as PRHDT and CDR2 as FYEKMQ (reference sequence). The CDR3 spells CASSVTQGAGYGYTF. The DNA of the CDR3 is TGTGCCAGCAGCGTAACACAGGGGGCAGGCTATGGCTACACCTTC. The full variable domain, its missing parts supplied by reference TRBV13 and TRBJ1-2, is AAGVIQSPRHLIKEKRETATLKCYPIPRHDTVYWYQQGPGQDPQFLISFYEKMQSDKGSIPDRFSAQQFSDYHSELNMSSLELGDSALYFCASSVTQGAGYGYTFGSGTRLTVV.

V gene TRBV9 combines with J gene TRBJ2-1; the match to TRBD1 covers 9 bases. The V gene's germline CDR1 is SGDLS and CDR2 YYNGEE. V gave up 2 bases and J gave up 6 bases; unmatched junction bases: 0. This CDR3 contains 13 residues. The CDR3 bases are TGTGCCAGCAGCGTGACAGGGGGCAATGAGCAGTTCTTC. Its translation: CASSVTGGNEQFF.

Details on this clone: Other DNA sequences in the sample encode the same CDR3. The V gene is TRBV19, the J gene TRBJ2-1; 10 positions agree with TRBD1. This CDR3 region has 15 residues. The J segment lost 2 bases and the V segment lost 5 bases, leaving 3 bases of the junction unmatched. Germline V gene sequence: CDR1 LNHDA, CDR2 SQIVND (reference sequence). CDR3 protein: CASSPGTGAYNEQFF. In DNA, the CDR3 is TGTGCCAGTAGTCCGGGGACAGGGGCCTACAATGAGCAGTTCTTC. The full variable domain, with the rest looked up from reference TRBV19 and TRBJ2-1, is DGGITQSPKYLFRKEGQNVTLSCEQNLNHDAMYWYRQDPGQGLRLIYYSQIVNDFQKGDIAEGYSVSREKKESFPLTVTSAQKNPTAFYLCASSPGTGAYNEQFFGPGTRLTVL.

This clone has just one count. This chain connects TRBV10-3 to TRBJ2-7; 9 positions match TRBD1. Trimming cost V 6 bases and J 2 bases; bases outside gene matches: 8. Germline CDR1 is ENHRY and CDR2 is SYGVKD. This CDR3 is 15 amino acids long. Here the CDR3 reads CAIRAGTGRTYEQYF. The CDR3 bases are TGTGCCATCAGGGCCGGGACAGGGAGGACCTACGAGCAGTACTTC.

The chain is built from TRBV27 and TRBJ2-5; D unresolved. Per germline, CDR1 MNHEY and CDR2 SMNVEV (reference sequence). The CDR3 totals 13 residues. V gave up 5 bases and J gave up 4 bases, with 11 bases separating them. CDR3 protein: CASSLRLRETQYF. CDR3 sequence (DNA): TGTGCCAGCAGTCTGCGACTGAGAGAGACCCAGTACTTC.

V usage is TRBV18 and J usage is TRBJ1-2, with 8 bases matching TRBD1. This CDR3 has 16 amino acids. Germline CDR1 reads KGHSH; CDR2 reads LQKENI. V lost 4 bases, J lost 4 bases, and 11 bases stayed unmatched. In nucleotides, the CDR3 is TGTGCCAGCTCACATCCCAGACAGGGGAAGGTCTATGGCTACACCTTC. Protein product: CASSHPRQGKVYGYTF.

The V gene is TRBV4-1, the J gene TRBJ2-7; 7 positions match TRBD2. Germline lookup yields CDR1 MGHRA and CDR2 YSYEKL. V trimming: 0 bases; J trimming: 7 bases; junction bases outside the gene matches: 6. There are 14 residues in the CDR3. The CDR3 DNA follows: TGCGCCAGCAGCCAAGATAGGCTAGCGGTTGAGCAGTACTTC. Protein sequence: CASSQDRLAVEQYF.

V gene TRBV9 combines with J gene TRBJ1-1, with 8 bases lining up with TRBD1. The J segment lost 5 bases and the V segment lost 4 bases, leaving 13 bases of the junction unmatched. The CDR3 is 16 amino acids. The germline CDR1 and CDR2 sequences are SGDLS and YYNGEE. CDR3 sequence: CASSPDPGGRGTEAFF. Written as DNA, the CDR3 is TGTGCCAGCAGCCCCGATCCAGGGGGCCGGGGGACTGAAGCTTTCTTT.

The count of this clone is one. Other DNA sequences in this sample translate to the same CDR3. V is TRBV5-1 and J is TRBJ2-1, with 10 bases lining up with TRBD2. From germline, CDR1 is SGHRS and CDR2 YFSETQ. The V segment lost 0 bases and the J segment 4 bases; nucleotides outside the gene matches: 4. The CDR3 spans 16 residues. The CDR3 nucleotides read TGCGCCAGCAGCTTGGAACTAGCGGGATCTTACAATGAGCAGTTCTTC. Its protein product is CASSLELAGSYNEQFF.

The chain carries TRBV5-1 and TRBJ2-1; 12 bases match TRBD2. Germline V gene data show CDR1 as SGHRS and CDR2 as YFSETQ. V shed 0 bases, J shed 8 bases, and the junction held 6 bases outside the gene matches. CDR3 length equals 16 residues. The CDR3: CASSLGLAGVVDEQFF. CDR3 coding DNA: TGCGCCAGCAGCTTGGGACTAGCGGGAGTGGTGGATGAGCAGTTCTTC. The variable domain in full, completed from reference TRBV5-1 and TRBJ2-1, reads KAGVTQTPRYLIKTRGQQVTLSCSPISGHRSVSWYQQTPGQGLQFLFEYFSETQRNKGNFPGRFSGRQFSNSRSEMNVSTLELGDSALYLCASSLGLAGVVDEQFFGPGTRLTVL.

The J gene is TRBJ2-3, the V gene TRBV9, with 7 bases that match TRBD1. Germline CDR1 and CDR2: SGDLS and YYNGEE. The length of the CDR3 is 16 residues. With 4 bases clipped from V and 2 bases from J, the junction kept 10 bases outside the gene matches. The CDR3 DNA reads TGTGCCAGCAGCTCCCAGGGGGAAGGATTCACAGATACGCAGTATTTT. This encodes CASSSQGEGFTDTQYF. Combining the CDR3 with reference TRBV9 and TRBJ2-3 gives the whole variable domain DSGVTQTPKHLITATGQRVTLRCSPRSGDLSVYWYQQSLDQGLQFLIQYYNGEERAKGNILERFSAQQFPDLHSELNLSSLELGDSALYFCASSSQGEGFTDTQYFGPGTRLTVL.

The table lists this clone with a count of one. The genes are TRBV5-1 and TRBJ2-3, with D tentatively TRBD2 (6 bases). Looked up from germline, CDR1 is SGHRS and CDR2 is YFSETQ. The CDR3 length is 15 residues. V was pared by 6 bases and J by 2 bases, with 16 bases between. The CDR3 DNA sequence: TGCGCCAGCATACGGTCAGAGCGGGCCACAGATACGCAGTATTTT. Its translation: CASIRSERATDTQYF. Looking up the rest from reference TRBV5-1 and TRBJ2-3 gives the full variable domain: KAGVTQTPRYLIKTRGQQVTLSCSPISGHRSVSWYQQTPGQGLQFLFEYFSETQRNKGNFPGRFSGRQFSNSRSEMNVSTLELGDSALYLCASIRSERATDTQYFGPGTRLTVL.

The V and J genes are TRBV7-9 and TRBJ1-5; D is ambiguous. Germline CDR1 and CDR2: SEHNR and FQNEAQ (reference sequence). This CDR3 spans 14 amino acids. V was cut by 8 bases and J by 4 bases, with 15 bases left in between. The CDR3 loop reads CASRRTGRNQPQHF. The CDR3 DNA reads as TGTGCCAGCCGGCGAACCGGGAGGAATCAGCCCCAGCATTTT.

The rearrangement joins TRBV6-1 to TRBJ1-5; no firm D call. CDR1 and CDR2 from the germline V gene are MNHNS and SASEGT. The CDR3 totals 14 residues. V was pared by 7 bases and J by 2 bases, with 12 bases between. Written as DNA, the CDR3 is TGTGCCAGCATGGAGGGTTGGGGCAATCAGCCCCAGCATTTT. It codes for CASMEGWGNQPQHF.

The chain is built from TRBV18 and TRBJ1-3; the match to TRBD1 covers 7 bases. The length of the CDR3 is 18 residues. Germline loops: CDR1 KGHSH, CDR2 LQKENI. The V segment lost 4 bases and the J segment 1 base; nucleotides outside the gene matches: 13. The CDR3 sequence is CASSLFDGTAKSGNTIYF. DNA of the CDR3: TGTGCCAGCTCACTATTCGACGGGACAGCCAAATCTGGAAACACCATATATTTT.

The V call is TRBV7-2, the J call TRBJ2-1; possibly TRBD2 for D (5 bases). V dropped 5 bases and J dropped 1 base, with 12 bases sitting between them. Germline V gene lookup returns CDR1 SGHTA and CDR2 FQGNSA. The length of the CDR3 is 15 residues. CDR3 in DNA: TGTGCCAGCAGCCCAACACGGGATTCCTACAATGAGCAGTTCTTC. Translating gives CASSPTRDSYNEQFF.

V gene TRBV5-1 combines with J gene TRBJ2-1; 8 nucleotides line up with TRBD2. V lost 0 bases, J lost 0 bases, and 2 bases stayed unmatched. The CDR3 is 16 amino acids. Germline V gives CDR1 SGHRS, CDR2 YFSETQ. The CDR3 DNA sequence: TGCGCCAGCAGCTTGGTAGCGGGGCGCTCCTACAATGAGCAGTTCTTC. Amino acid sequence: CASSLVAGRSYNEQFF.

The V gene is TRBV19, the J gene TRBJ2-4; maybe TRBD2 (6 bases). The CDR3 runs to 18 residues. The germline gives CDR1 LNHDA, CDR2 SQIVND (reference sequence). V was clipped by 5 bases and J by 0 bases, with 20 bases between them. The CDR3 here is CASSLPFGEALAKNIQYF. CDR3 coding DNA: TGTGCCAGTAGTCTGCCTTTTGGGGAGGCGCTAGCCAAAAACATTCAGTACTTC.

This sequence joins TRBV28 and TRBJ1-1; D might be TRBD1 (5 bases). The CDR3 is 15 amino acids. Germline V gene lookup returns CDR1 MDHEN and CDR2 SYDVKM. The ends were cut back, 2 bases at V and 1 base at J, with 11 bases in the middle. CDR3 nucleotides: TGTGCCAGCAGTTTACACTTGGGGCGGAACACTGAAGCTTTCTTT. It encodes CASSLHLGRNTEAFF.